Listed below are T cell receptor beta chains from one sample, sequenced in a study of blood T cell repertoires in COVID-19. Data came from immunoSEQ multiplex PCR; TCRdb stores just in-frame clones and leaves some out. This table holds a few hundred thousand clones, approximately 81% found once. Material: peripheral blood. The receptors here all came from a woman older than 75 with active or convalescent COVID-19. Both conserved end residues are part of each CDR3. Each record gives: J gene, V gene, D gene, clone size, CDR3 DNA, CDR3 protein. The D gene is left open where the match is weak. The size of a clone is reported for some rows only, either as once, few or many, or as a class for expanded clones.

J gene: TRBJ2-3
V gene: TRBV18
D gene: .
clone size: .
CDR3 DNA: TGTGCCAGCTCACCATTGGCCCAGGGCACAGATACGCAGTATTTT
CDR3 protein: CASSPLAQGTDTQYF

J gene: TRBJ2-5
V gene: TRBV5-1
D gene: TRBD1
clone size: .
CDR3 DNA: TGCGCCAGCAGCCAGGGACAGGGTTCGGGTGAGACCCAGTACTTC
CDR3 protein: CASSQGQGSGETQYF

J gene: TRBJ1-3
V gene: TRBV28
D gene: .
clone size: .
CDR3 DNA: TGTGCCAGCAGTTTCCAGGAAAGAAACACCATATATTTT
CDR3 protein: CASSFQERNTIYF

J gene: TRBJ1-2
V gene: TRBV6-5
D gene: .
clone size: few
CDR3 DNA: TGTGCCAGCAGTTACGGAGAAATCTATGGCTACACCTTC
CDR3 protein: CASSYGEIYGYTF

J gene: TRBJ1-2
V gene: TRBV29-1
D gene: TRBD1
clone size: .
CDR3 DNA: TGCAGCGCCACGACAGGGGGCCGGGGCTACACCTTC
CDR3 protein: CSATTGGRGYTF

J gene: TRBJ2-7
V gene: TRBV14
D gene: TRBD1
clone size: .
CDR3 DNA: TGTGCCAGCAGCCGAAGTCCTGAACGGACAGGGGCCTACGAGCAGTACTTC
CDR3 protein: CASSRSPERTGAYEQYF

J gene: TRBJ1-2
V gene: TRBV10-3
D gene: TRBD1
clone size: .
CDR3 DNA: TGTGCCATAGGACCGGGACAGGGGCCTTATGGCTACACCTTC
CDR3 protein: CAIGPGQGPYGYTF

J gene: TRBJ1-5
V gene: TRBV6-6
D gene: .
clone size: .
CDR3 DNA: TGTGCCAGCAACCCCCTAGGCAATCAGCCCCAGCATTTT
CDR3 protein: CASNPLGNQPQHF

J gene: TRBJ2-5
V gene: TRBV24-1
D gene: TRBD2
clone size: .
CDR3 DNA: TGTGCCACCAGTGGGACTAGCGGGGGTTCAGGGGAGACCCAGTACTTC
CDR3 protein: CATSGTSGGSGETQYF

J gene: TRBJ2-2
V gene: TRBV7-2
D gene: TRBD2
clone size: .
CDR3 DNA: TGTGCCAGCAGCCACTCCAGGACTAGCGGGGGGGCGAACACCGGGGAGCTGTTTTTT
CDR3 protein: CASSHSRTSGGANTGELFF

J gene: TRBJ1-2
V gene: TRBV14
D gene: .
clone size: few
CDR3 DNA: TGTGCCAGCAGCCAAGAACAGGGAACGGAAGGCTACACCTTC
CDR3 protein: CASSQEQGTEGYTF

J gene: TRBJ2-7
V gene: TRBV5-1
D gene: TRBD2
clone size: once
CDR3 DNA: TGCGCCAGCAGCTTCATACTAGCGGGAGAATCCGAGCAGTACTTC
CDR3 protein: CASSFILAGESEQYF

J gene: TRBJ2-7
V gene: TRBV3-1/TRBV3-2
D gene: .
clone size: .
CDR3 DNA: TGTGCCAGCAGCCAATTCCTGGGGGCGGAAGAGCAGTACTTC
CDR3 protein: CASSQFLGAEEQYF

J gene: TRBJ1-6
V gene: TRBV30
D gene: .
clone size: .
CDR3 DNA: TGTGCCTGGAGTGTATCGGGTCCGAATTCACCCCTCCACTTT
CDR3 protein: CAWSVSGPNSPLHF

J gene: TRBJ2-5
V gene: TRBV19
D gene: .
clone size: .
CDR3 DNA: TGTGCCAGTAGTATAGACTTAGCGGCAACCTCCCAAGAGACCCAGTACTTC
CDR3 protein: CASSIDLAATSQETQYF

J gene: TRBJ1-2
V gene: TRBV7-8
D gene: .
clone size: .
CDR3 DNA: TGTGCCAGCAGCTTATCCACAGGGAAAAACTATGGCTACACCTTC
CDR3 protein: CASSLSTGKNYGYTF

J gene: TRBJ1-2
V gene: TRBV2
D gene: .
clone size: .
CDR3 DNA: TGTGCCAGCAGTGTAACAGGGTCCTATGGCTACACCTTC
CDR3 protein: CASSVTGSYGYTF

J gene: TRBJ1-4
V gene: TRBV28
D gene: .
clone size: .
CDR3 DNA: TGTGCCAGCACCACCCTGGGGGGGGTTGGGGAAAAACTGTTTTTT
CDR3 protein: CASTTLGGVGEKLFF

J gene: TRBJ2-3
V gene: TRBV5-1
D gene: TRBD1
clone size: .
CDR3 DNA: TGCGCCAGCAGCCCCATCCTGACAGGGGGCACAGATACGCAGTATTTT
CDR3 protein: CASSPILTGGTDTQYF

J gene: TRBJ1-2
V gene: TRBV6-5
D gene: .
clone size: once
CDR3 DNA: TGTGCCGGTAGCCCAGCTAACTATGGCTACACCTTC
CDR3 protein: CAGSPANYGYTF

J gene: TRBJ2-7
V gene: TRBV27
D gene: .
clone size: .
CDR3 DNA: TGTGCCAGCAGTTTAGATTCCCAGGGCCGTTACGAGCAGTACTTC
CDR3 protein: CASSLDSQGRYEQYF

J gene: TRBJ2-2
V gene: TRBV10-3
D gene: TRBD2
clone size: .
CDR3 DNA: TGTGCCTCCCGGGAGACTAGCGGGAACACCGGGGAGCTGTTTTTT
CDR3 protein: CASRETSGNTGELFF

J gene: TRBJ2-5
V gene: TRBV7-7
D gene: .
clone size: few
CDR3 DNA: TGTGCCAGCAGCTTAGTAGGTCTGCCGCGGGAGACCCAGTACTTC
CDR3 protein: CASSLVGLPRETQYF

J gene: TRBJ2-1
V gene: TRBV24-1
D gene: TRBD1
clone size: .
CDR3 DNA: TGTGCCACCAGTGATGCCCCGGGACAGGGGACCCATGAGCAGTTCTTC
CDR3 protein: CATSDAPGQGTHEQFF

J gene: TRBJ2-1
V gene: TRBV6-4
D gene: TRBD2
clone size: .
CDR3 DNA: TGTGCCAGCAGTGTGCGGGAGGGGACCGGCAATGAGCAGTTCTTC
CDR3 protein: CASSVREGTGNEQFF

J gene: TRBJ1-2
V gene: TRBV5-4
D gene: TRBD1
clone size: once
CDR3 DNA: TGTGCCAGCAGCACTACTACAGGGGGCGCAAGCTATGGCTACACCTTC
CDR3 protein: CASSTTTGGASYGYTF

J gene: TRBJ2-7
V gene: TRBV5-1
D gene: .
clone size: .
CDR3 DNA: TGCGCCAGCAGCAATGCAGAGGCCTACGAGCAGTACTTC
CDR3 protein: CASSNAEAYEQYF

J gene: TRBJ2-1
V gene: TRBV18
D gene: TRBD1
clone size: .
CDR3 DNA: TGTGCCAGCTCACCACCTCGGGCAGGGGGCGCCGGTAGCTCCTACAATGAGCAGTTCTTC
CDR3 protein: CASSPPRAGGAGSSYNEQFF

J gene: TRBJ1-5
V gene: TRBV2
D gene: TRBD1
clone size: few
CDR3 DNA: TGTGCCAGCAGAACAGGGGTCGGACAGCCCCAGCATTTT
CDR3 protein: CASRTGVGQPQHF

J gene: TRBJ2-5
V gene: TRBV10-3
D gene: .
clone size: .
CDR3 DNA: TGTGCCACCGGACAACAAGAGACCCAGTACTTC
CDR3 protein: CATGQQETQYF

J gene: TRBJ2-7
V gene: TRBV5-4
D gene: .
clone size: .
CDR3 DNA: TGTGCCAGCAGCCTACAGAGACCACCTAACGAGCAGTACTTC
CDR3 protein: CASSLQRPPNEQYF

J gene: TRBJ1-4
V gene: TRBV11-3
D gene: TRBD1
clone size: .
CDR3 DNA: TGTGCCAGCAGCCTCCGGACAGGGCGAGGTGAAAAACTGTTTTTT
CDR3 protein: CASSLRTGRGEKLFF

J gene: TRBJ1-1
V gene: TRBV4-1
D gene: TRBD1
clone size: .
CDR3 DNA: TGCGCCAGCAGCCACAGGGGGGAAGGGAACACTGAAGCTTTCTTT
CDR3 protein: CASSHRGEGNTEAFF

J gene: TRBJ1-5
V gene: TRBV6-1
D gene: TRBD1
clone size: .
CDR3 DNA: TGTGCCAGCAGTGTCGGGACAGTTCGTAACCCTCAGCCCCAGCATTTT
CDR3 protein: CASSVGTVRNPQPQHF

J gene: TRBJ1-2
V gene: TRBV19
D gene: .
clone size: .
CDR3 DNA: TGTGCCAGTAGTACGACAGGCGTCCCCGCCTTC
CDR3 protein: CASSTTGVPAF

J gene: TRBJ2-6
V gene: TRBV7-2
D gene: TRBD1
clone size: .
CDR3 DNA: TGTGCCAGCAGCTCGACAGGGGCTGGGGCCAACGTCCTGACTTTC
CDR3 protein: CASSSTGAGANVLTF

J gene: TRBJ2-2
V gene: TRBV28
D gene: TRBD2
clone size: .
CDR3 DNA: TGTGCCAGCAGTGGGGGGGTGAAGAACACCGGGGAGCTGTTTTTT
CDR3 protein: CASSGGVKNTGELFF

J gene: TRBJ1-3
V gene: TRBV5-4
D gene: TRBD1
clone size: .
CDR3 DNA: TGTGCCAGCAGCTTGGCCCTTCCCAGGGGGTTTAGGAACACCATATATTTT
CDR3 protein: CASSLALPRGFRNTIYF

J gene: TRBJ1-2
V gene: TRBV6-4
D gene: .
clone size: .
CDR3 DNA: TGTGCCAGCAGTGACCAGGGGATGGGTGGCTACACCTTC
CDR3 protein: CASSDQGMGGYTF

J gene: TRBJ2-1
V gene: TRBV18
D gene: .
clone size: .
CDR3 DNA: TGTGCCAGCTCACCGCCTGCGGGCGGAGAGGGTAATGAGCAGTTCTTC
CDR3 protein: CASSPPAGGEGNEQFF

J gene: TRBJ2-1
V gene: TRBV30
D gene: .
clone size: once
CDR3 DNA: TGTGCCTGGTCGGGGGGCCCTTGGGATGAGCAGTTCTTC
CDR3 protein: CAWSGGPWDEQFF

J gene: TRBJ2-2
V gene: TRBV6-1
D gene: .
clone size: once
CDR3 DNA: TGTGCCAGCGGGGCGACAGGGAACACCGGGGAGCTGTTTTTT
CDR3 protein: CASGATGNTGELFF

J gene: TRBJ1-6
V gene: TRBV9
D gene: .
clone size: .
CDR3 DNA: TGTGCCAGCAGGGGGGGGAACGATTCACCCCTCCACTTT
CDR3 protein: CASRGGNDSPLHF

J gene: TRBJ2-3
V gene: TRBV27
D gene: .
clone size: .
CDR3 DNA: TGTGCCAGCAGCAATACTAGGTTGGGGGAGGCAGATACGCAGTATTTT
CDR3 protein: CASSNTRLGEADTQYF

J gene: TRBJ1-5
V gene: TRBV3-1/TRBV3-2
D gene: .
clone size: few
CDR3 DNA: TGTGCCAGCAGCCAAGGGATCGGGGGGCAGCCCCAGCATTTT
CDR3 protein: CASSQGIGGQPQHF

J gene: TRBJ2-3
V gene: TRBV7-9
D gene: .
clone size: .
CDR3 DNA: TGTGCCAGCAGCCAAGGGGGATCGGGGGATACGCAGTATTTT
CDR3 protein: CASSQGGSGDTQYF

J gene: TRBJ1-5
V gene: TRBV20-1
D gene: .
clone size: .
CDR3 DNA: TGCAGTGCTAGTGGGGGCATGAGCAATCAGCCCCAGCATTTT
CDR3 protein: CSASGGMSNQPQHF

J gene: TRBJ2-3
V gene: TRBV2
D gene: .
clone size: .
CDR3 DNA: TGTGCCAGCATGAACGGGGGTGGGGCAGATACGCAGTATTTT
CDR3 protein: CASMNGGGADTQYF

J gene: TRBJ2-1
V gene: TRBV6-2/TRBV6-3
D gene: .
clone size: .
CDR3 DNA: TGTGCCAGCAGTTATCCGAGATCTCATGAGCAGTTCTTC
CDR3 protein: CASSYPRSHEQFF

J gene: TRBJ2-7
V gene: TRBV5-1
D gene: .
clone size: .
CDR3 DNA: TGCGCCAGCAGCTTCGATCCTAGCGACTACTCCTACGAGCAGTACTTC
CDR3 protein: CASSFDPSDYSYEQYF

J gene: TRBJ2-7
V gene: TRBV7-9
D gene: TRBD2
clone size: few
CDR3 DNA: TGTGCCAGCAGCTTTTCGGGTACTAGCGCCGAGCAGTACTTC
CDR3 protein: CASSFSGTSAEQYF

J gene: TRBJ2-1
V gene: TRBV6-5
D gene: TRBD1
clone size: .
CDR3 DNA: TGTGCCAGCAACCCGGACAGGGGGCGCGAAAATGAGCAGTTCTTC
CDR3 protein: CASNPDRGRENEQFF

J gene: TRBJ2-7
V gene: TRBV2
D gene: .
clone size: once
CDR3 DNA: TGTGCCAGCAGTGTAGGGCAGGGGTCCCACGAGCAGTACTTC
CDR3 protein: CASSVGQGSHEQYF

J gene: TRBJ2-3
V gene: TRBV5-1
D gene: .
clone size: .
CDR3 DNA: TGCGCCAGCAGCCAACGGCTGGGCTCAACATTAAACACAGATACGCAGTATTTT
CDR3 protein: CASSQRLGSTLNTDTQYF